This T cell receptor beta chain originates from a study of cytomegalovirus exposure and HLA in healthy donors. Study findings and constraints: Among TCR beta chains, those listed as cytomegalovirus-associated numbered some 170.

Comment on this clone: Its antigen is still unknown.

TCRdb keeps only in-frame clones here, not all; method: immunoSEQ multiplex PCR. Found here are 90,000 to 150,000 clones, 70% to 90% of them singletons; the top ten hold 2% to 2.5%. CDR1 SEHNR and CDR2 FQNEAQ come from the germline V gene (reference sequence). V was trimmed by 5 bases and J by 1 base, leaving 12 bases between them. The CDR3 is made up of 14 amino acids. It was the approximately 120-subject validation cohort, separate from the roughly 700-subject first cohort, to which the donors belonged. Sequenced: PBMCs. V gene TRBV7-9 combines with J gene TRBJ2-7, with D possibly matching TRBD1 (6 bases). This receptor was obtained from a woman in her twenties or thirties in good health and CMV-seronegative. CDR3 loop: CASSPGTQSYEQYF. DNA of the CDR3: TGTGCCAGCAGCCCAGGGACACAGTCCTACGAGCAGTACTTC.